This TCR beta chain originates from a study of CD8 T cells in ankylosing spondylitis. This clonotype occurred many times. Quantitative 5'-RACE was performed with molecular barcodes, and it yielded the TCR beta libraries. TCRdb redid the calling of the 5' RACE reads with MiXCR, one entry per CDR3 protein. The top ten clones hold 9.9% of a sample with more than 95,000 distinct CDR3 sequences, almost 8.5% of them seen once. V lost 7 bases and J lost 7, with 11 bases in between. This CDR3 spans 11 amino acids. From germline, CDR1 is SEHNR and CDR2 FQNEAQ (reference sequence). The clonotype was recovered from a male donor with ankylosing spondylitis or in good health (not recorded which). This chain connects TRBV7-9 to TRBJ2-7; TRBD1 or TRBD2 may be the D gene (5 bases each). The sample taken for sequencing was blood, either unsorted or a sorted T cell fraction (not recorded which). The DNA for the CDR3 is TGTGCCAGCACCCGTGAGGGGGAGCAGTACTTC. It is translated as CASTREGEQYF.